This entry features one T cell receptor beta chain sequence. The antigen is undetermined. Researchers grouped second doses given at about 4 or about 12 weeks into one pool. The data were taken from a study of T cell responses to AZD1222 COVID-19 vaccine. Overall study findings and caveats: Two doses of AZD1222 preceded a rise in Spike-specific TCR breadth and depth. Spike-wide vaccine-associated CD4 TCRs dominated at 160-218 and 743-854.

The germline CDR1 and CDR2 sequences are SGHTA and FQGTGA. This CDR3 spans 16 amino acids. Trimming took 5 bases from V and 4 from J; bases not matched to a gene: 10. Repertoires were generated with immunoSEQ multiplex PCR, while TCRdb's copy carries only in-frame clones and drops some. The data hold some 130,000 clones, with roughly 90% observed a single time. The receptor's source is an adult who received the AZD1222 COVID-19 vaccine. This material consisted of peripheral blood, taken 28 days after the second AZD1222 dose. This chain uses TRBV7-3 with TRBJ2-2; TRBD1 agrees at 7 bases. The CDR3 DNA reads as TGTGCCAGCAGCCCGACCCCCGGACAGGCCACCGGGGAGCTGTTTTTT. Translated: CASSPTPGQATGELFF.